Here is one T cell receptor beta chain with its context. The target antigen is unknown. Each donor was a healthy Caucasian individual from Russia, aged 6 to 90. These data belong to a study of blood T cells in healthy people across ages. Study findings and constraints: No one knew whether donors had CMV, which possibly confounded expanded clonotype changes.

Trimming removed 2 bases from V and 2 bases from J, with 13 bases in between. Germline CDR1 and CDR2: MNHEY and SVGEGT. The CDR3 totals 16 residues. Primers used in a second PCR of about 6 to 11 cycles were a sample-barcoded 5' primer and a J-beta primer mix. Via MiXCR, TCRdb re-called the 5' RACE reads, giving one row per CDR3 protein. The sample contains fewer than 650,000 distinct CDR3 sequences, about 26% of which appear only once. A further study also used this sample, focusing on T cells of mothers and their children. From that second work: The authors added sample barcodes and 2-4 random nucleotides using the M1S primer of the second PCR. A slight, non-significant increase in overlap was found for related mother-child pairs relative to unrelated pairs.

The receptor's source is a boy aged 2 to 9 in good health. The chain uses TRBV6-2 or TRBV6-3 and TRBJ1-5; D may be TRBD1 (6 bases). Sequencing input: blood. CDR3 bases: TGTGCCAGCAGTTACGGTCGGGGGCTCGGCAATCAGCCCCAGCATTTT. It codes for CASSYGRGLGNQPQHF.